The clone carrying this TCR beta chain was observed many times. Its target is unknown. TCRdb reprocessed the RACE reads with MiXCR, giving one entry per CDR3 protein. The sample contains roughly 84,000 distinct CDR3 sequences, roughly a tenth of which appear only once. The data belong to a study of human T cells and chemical hapten exposure. Study context: Subjects had 2% DPC placed on about 2 cm by about 2 cm of upper inner arm skin for sensitization.

Trimming cost V 6 bases and J 3 bases, with 12 bases left between them. CDR1 is DFQATT and CDR2 is SNEGSKA in the germline V gene (reference sequence). The CDR3 is 12 amino acids. Time point reported: patch test 2, 6 weeks after DPC sensitization. Documented treatment: therapeutic diphenylcyclopropenone sensitization with weekly scalp DPC. Study conclusions and caveats: A positive correlation with patch test score was shown by PT1 expanded TCR counts. Expanded TCRs were compared with controls, and the expanded TCRs formed significantly more large CDR3 similarity clusters.

The sequence derives from a woman between 45 and 60 years old with alopecia areata. Some clones in this sample may be carry-over from other donors' samples. The rearrangement joins TRBV20-1 to TRBJ2-7; D possibly matches TRBD1 or TRBD2 (5 bases each). The specimen comprised whole blood, sampled in connection with sensitization to the hapten diphenylcyclopropenone (DPC). CDR3 nucleotides: TGCAGTGCGGTCGAGAGGGGCTACGAGCAGTACTTC. Its protein product is CSAVERGYEQYF.